This TCR beta chain was sequenced during a study of graft-versus-host responses after intestinal transplantation. Overall study context: Tacrolimus and steroids were given for around 3 years to all recipients after anti-thymocyte globulin induction.

The V and J ends lost 5 bases and 5 bases, in that order; junction bases with no gene match: 8. Per the germline V gene, CDR1 is MDHEN and CDR2 is SYDVKM. The CDR3 runs to 15 residues. Whole-study findings and limits: Early after transplant, HvG declines were associated with peak levels of circulating GvH clones. GvH clones appeared in recipient marrow, some first in ileum or blood. Allografts carried high graft-versus-host to host-versus-graft clonal ratios in patients having graft-donor T cell macrochimerism.

Remarks on this clone: What it binds is not known.

Profiling relied on immunoSEQ multiplex PCR, and the TCRdb table lists in-frame clones only, not all of them. Of around 76,000 clones listed, roughly 94% are singletons. The sequence derives from a human donor who received an intestinal transplant. Specimen: unstimulated CD8+ T cells sorted from spleen or lymph node cells, collected before intestinal transplant. The V call is TRBV28, the J call TRBJ2-5; 10 bases match TRBD1. The CDR3 DNA reads TGTGCCAGCAGTCCTCGACAGGGGGCGTGGGAGACCCAGTACTTC. It codes for CASSPRQGAWETQYF.